The 31 T cell receptor beta chains listed next were all sequenced from one sample in a study of STAT3 mutations in large granular lymphocyte leukemia (dated by TCRdb to the late 2010s). Overall results and qualifications from the work: At least one immunodominant TCRbeta clonotype was identified in every T-LGLL patient, and multiple immunodominant subclonotypes were identified in about half of the T-LGLL patients.

No antigen has been assigned to these receptors. Receptors were amplified or captured by the immunoSEQ multiplex PCR assay. The source is immuneACCESS, and TCRdb retained only in-frame sequences with V and J called. Part of the clones is not carried over; for the studies checked, unresolved V genes explain less than half of this, and the remainder is unexplained. The sample table shows around 10,000 clones, and 88% are seen once. In total, the top ten clones hold around 35% of the sample. Sequenced material: peripheral blood mononuclear cells. Receptors originate from a man in his fifties or sixties with T-cell large granular lymphocyte leukemia. Some clones in this sample may be carry-over from other donors' samples. The age is the age at diagnosis.

This clone was observed a few times. At the DNA level, this CDR3 is encoded by other sequences in the same sample as well. The chain combines TRBV7-9 with TRBJ2-1; 9 nucleotides match TRBD2. V was clipped by 0 bases and J by 4 bases; unmatched bases: 4. Germline CDR1 SEHNR, CDR2 FQNEAQ (reference sequence). The CDR3 sequence is 16 residues long. The CDR3 region has the DNA TGTGCCAGCAGCTTAGCCCTAGCGGGGTCTTACAATGAGCAGTTCTTC. Amino acid sequence: CASSLALAGSYNEQFF.

The genes are TRBV29-1 and TRBJ2-1; D assignment may be TRBD1 or TRBD2 (5 bases each). Trimming stripped 1 base from V and 0 bases from J, with 10 bases between. Germline V CDR1 and CDR2: SQVTM, ANQGSEA. The CDR3 length is 15 residues. CDR3 sequence reads: CSVEGDGSSYNEQFF. The CDR3 DNA sequence: TGCAGCGTTGAAGGGGACGGCAGCTCCTACAATGAGCAGTTCTTC.

This sequence joins TRBV5-1 and TRBJ2-2, with 8 bases lining up with TRBD2. Trimming cost V 1 base and J 0 bases; bases outside gene matches: 2. The CDR3 covers 16 residues. The germline CDR1 and CDR2 sequences are SGHRS and YFSETQ. The CDR3 is CASSLSGGSNTGELFF. CDR3 in DNA: TGCGCCAGCAGCTTGTCGGGAGGGTCGAACACCGGGGAGCTGTTTTTT.

V usage is TRBV9 and J usage is TRBJ2-2; D could derive from TRBD1 or TRBD2 (5 bases each). The CDR3 covers 15 residues. CDR1 is SGDLS, CDR2 YYNGEE, per germline. Trimming pared 4 bases from V and 1 base from J, leaving 11 bases between. CDR3 sequence: CASSRDQGNTGELFF. The CDR3 DNA is TGTGCCAGCAGCCGGGACCAGGGGAACACCGGGGAGCTGTTTTTT.

The V gene is TRBV9, the J gene TRBJ2-1; 15 nucleotides align to TRBD2. CDR1 and CDR2 (germline): SGDLS, YYNGEE. Trimming at V came to 0 bases and at J to 1 base, leaving 14 bases not matched to a gene. This CDR3 spans 22 amino acids. CDR3 protein: CASSVGSKGLAGGGWSYNEQFF. In DNA form, the CDR3 reads TGTGCCAGCAGCGTAGGATCGAAGGGACTAGCGGGAGGCGGGTGGTCCTACAATGAGCAGTTCTTC. Filled out from reference TRBV9 and TRBJ2-1, the complete variable domain reads DSGVTQTPKHLITATGQRVTLRCSPRSGDLSVYWYQQSLDQGLQFLIQYYNGEERAKGNILERFSAQQFPDLHSELNLSSLELGDSALYFCASSVGSKGLAGGGWSYNEQFFGPGTRLTVL.

CDR3 sequence reads: CASSLDGVEQYF. CDR3 in DNA: TGCGCCAGCAGCTTGGACGGGGTCGAGCAGTACTTC. This chain links TRBV5-1 with TRBJ2-7, with D maybe TRBD2 (5 bases). V was pared by 0 bases and J by 6 bases, with 7 bases between. The CDR3 has 12 residues. Germline V gives CDR1 SGHRS, CDR2 YFSETQ.

The rearrangement joins TRBV30 to TRBJ2-7, with D uncertain. The CDR3 length is 16 residues. Per the germline V gene, CDR1 is GTSNPN and CDR2 is SVGIG (reference sequence). V was shortened by 2 bases and J by 0 bases, with 17 bases between the two germline ends. The chain's CDR3 is CAWSPFGRPSSYEQYF. CDR3 DNA: TGTGCCTGGAGTCCCTTCGGCAGGCCGAGCTCCTACGAGCAGTACTTC.

The genes are TRBV7-9 and TRBJ2-7; TRBD2 might be the D (6 bases). The germline V gene encodes CDR1 SEHNR and CDR2 FQNEAQ (reference sequence). The CDR3 is made up of 15 amino acids. V gave up 1 base and J gave up 1 base, with 11 bases separating them. The chain's CDR3 is CASSLGGGFSYEQYF. Here the CDR3 DNA reads TGTGCCAGCAGCTTAGGTGGGGGGTTTTCCTACGAGCAGTACTTC.

The J gene is TRBJ1-5, the V gene TRBV11-2; no firm D call. The CDR3 is 14 amino acids. Trimming pared 1 base from V and 3 bases from J, leaving 7 bases between. CDR1 and CDR2 from the germline V gene are SGHAT and FQNNGV. CDR3 bases: TGTGCCAGCAGCTTAGGTGCATACAATCAGCCCCAGCATTTT. Its translation is CASSLGAYNQPQHF.

The chain is built from TRBV4-1 and TRBJ2-6; D remains ambiguous. CDR3 length: 17 amino acids. Germline lookup yields CDR1 MGHRA and CDR2 YSYEKL. Trimming shortened V by 1 base and J by 5 bases, and 15 bases separated the two germline ends. The CDR3 DNA reads TGCGCCAGCAGCCAAGGGGCCCTTCTTGGGAGGGCCAACGTCCTGACTTTC. Protein sequence: CASSQGALLGRANVLTF.

This rearrangement joins TRBV30 to TRBJ2-7; 9 bases fit TRBD2. This CDR3 contains 14 residues. The germline V gene encodes CDR1 GTSNPN and CDR2 SVGIG (reference sequence). V lost 5 bases and J lost 5; bases outside the gene matches: 10. The CDR3 loop reads CAWEAVSGSHEQYF. The CDR3 nucleotides are TGTGCCTGGGAGGCAGTTAGCGGGAGCCACGAGCAGTACTTC.

The chain joins TRBV5-1 to TRBJ2-3; D is possibly TRBD2 (6 bases). V lost 1 base and J lost 2, with 14 bases in between. The CDR3 has 16 residues. Germline V gives CDR1 SGHRS, CDR2 YFSETQ. The CDR3 here is CASSLSASEDTDTQYF. DNA for the CDR3: TGCGCCAGCAGCTTGTCGGCTAGCGAGGACACAGATACGCAGTATTTT.

The chain couples TRBV6-5 to TRBJ2-7; TRBD2 matches 8 bases. V shed 7 bases and J 2 bases; nucleotides not matched to a gene: 7. The CDR3 spans 14 residues. Germline V lookup: CDR1 MNHEY, CDR2 SVGAGI. The CDR3: CASTPAGAPYEQYF. Here the CDR3 DNA reads TGTGCCAGCACCCCAGCGGGAGCTCCCTACGAGCAGTACTTC.

The V and J genes are TRBV10-3 and TRBJ2-3, with D perhaps assigned TRBD1 or TRBD2 (6 bases each). The CDR3 extends over 14 amino acids. The germline gives CDR1 ENHRY, CDR2 SYGVKD. Trimming took off 6 bases at V and 6 bases at J, with 16 bases between the two ends. The CDR3 DNA reads TGTGCCATCAGCCCCGGGGGCCGGACGGATACGCAGTATTTT. Amino acid sequence: CAISPGGRTDTQYF.

DNA of the CDR3: TGCGCCAGCAGCTTGGAGGGACTTAACACCGGGGAGCTGTTTTTT. Its protein product is CASSLEGLNTGELFF. This chain links TRBV5-1 with TRBJ2-2; TRBD2 is a possible D gene (6 bases). The CDR3 length is 15 residues. CDR1 is SGHRS, CDR2 YFSETQ, per germline. Trimming took 0 bases from V and 2 from J, leaving 8 bases between them.

V is TRBV5-1 and J is TRBJ2-5; D is possibly TRBD2 (5 bases). Trimming cost V 0 bases and J 9 bases, with 12 bases left between them. The CDR3 consists of 13 residues. Germline V gene sequence: CDR1 SGHRS, CDR2 YFSETQ. CDR3 nucleotides: TGCGCCAGCAGCTTGGAGGGAGTTAGCCCCCAGTACTTC. Translating it yields CASSLEGVSPQYF. The variable domain in full, with the rest retrieved from reference TRBV5-1 and TRBJ2-5, is KAGVTQTPRYLIKTRGQQVTLSCSPISGHRSVSWYQQTPGQGLQFLFEYFSETQRNKGNFPGRFSGRQFSNSRSEMNVSTLELGDSALYLCASSLEGVSPQYFGPGTRLLVL.

V and J are TRBV7-9 and TRBJ2-7; D may be TRBD2 (5 bases). The germline gives CDR1 SEHNR, CDR2 FQNEAQ (reference sequence). The CDR3 sequence is 13 residues long. With 5 bases removed from V and 4 bases from J, the gap between germline ends came to 12 bases. CDR3 nucleotide sequence: TGTGCCAGCAGCCCTCCGGGGTCGTACGAGCAGTACTTC. Translated: CASSPPGSYEQYF.

This chain links TRBV7-3 with TRBJ2-7; 7 bases align to TRBD1. CDR1 is SGHTA and CDR2 is FQGTGA in the germline V gene. After removal of 5 bases from V and 4 bases from J, the junction contained 11 bases not matched to a gene. The CDR3 sequence is 15 residues long. This CDR3 is CASSRWTGGSYEQYF. The DNA of the CDR3 is TGTGCCAGCAGCCGGTGGACAGGCGGATCTTACGAGCAGTACTTC.

DNA for the CDR3: TGCAGCGTTAGGGACAGGGGCACGAACACCGGGGAGCTGTTTTTT. It specifies CSVRDRGTNTGELFF. The chain combines TRBV29-1 with TRBJ2-2; 10 nucleotides agree with TRBD1. Germline CDR1 and CDR2: SQVTM and ANQGSEA. The CDR3 contains 15 residues. V lost 5 bases to trimming and J lost 0 bases; unmatched junction nucleotides: 3.

The CDR3 here is CASSVGGSSNYEQYF. The CDR3 bases are TGTGCCAGCAGCGTAGGAGGCAGCTCAAACTACGAGCAGTACTTC. The V call is TRBV9, the J call TRBJ2-7; D is uncertain. The V end was cut by 0 bases, the J end by 3 bases, with 13 bases between. The CDR3 is 15 amino acids. Germline loops: CDR1 SGDLS, CDR2 YYNGEE.

V is TRBV5-1 and J is TRBJ2-3; a weak D match, TRBD1 (5 bases). Germline V CDR1 and CDR2: SGHRS, YFSETQ. The V end was cut by 2 bases, the J end by 2 bases, with 12 bases between. CDR3 length: 15 residues. The CDR3 DNA reads as TGCGCCAGCAGCTTCAGGGCCTCGCTCACAGATACGCAGTATTTT. Amino acids: CASSFRASLTDTQYF.

The genes are TRBV12-5 and TRBJ2-2, with D unclear. Trimming left V 3 bases short and J 4 bases short, with 12 bases between. Germline CDR1 reads LGHNT; CDR2 reads FRNRAP. The CDR3 totals 15 residues. CDR3 residues: CASGFSTSFTGELFF. The DNA of the CDR3 is TGTGCTAGTGGTTTCTCGACCTCCTTCACCGGGGAGCTGTTTTTT.

The gene calls are TRBV7-9 and TRBJ2-1; 7 bases line up with TRBD2. Germline trimming cut 3 bases from V and 5 bases from J; bases unmatched to any gene: 10. In germline, CDR1 is SEHNR, CDR2 FQNEAQ (reference sequence). The CDR3 has 16 residues. CDR3 coding DNA: TGTGCCAGCAGCTTGCTCATAACGGGGGGTAACAATGAGCAGTTCTTC. Its protein product is CASSLLITGGNNEQFF.

This clone was seen a handful of times. The chain uses TRBV10-3 and TRBJ2-7, with 7 nucleotides matching TRBD1. After removal of 8 bases from V and 3 bases from J, the junction contained 10 bases not matched to a gene. The CDR3 spans 14 residues. CDR1 and CDR2 from the germline V gene are ENHRY and SYGVKD. The CDR3 sequence: CAIASPRGHYEQYF. Written as DNA, the CDR3 is TGTGCCATCGCCTCGCCAAGGGGGCACTACGAGCAGTACTTC.

Only one count was recorded for this clone. V usage is TRBV18 and J usage is TRBJ2-7; the match to TRBD1 covers 10 bases. Unmatched junction bases numbered 16, after V lost 5 bases and J lost 0 bases. CDR3 length: 19 residues. The germline CDR1 and CDR2 sequences are KGHSH and LQKENI. CDR3 nucleotide sequence: TGTGCCAGCTCAAAGACAGGGGGCGAAAGACTAGGAGTCTCCTACGAGCAGTACTTC. The encoded protein is CASSKTGGERLGVSYEQYF.

The chain employs TRBV5-1 and TRBJ2-1; D is unresolved. CDR3 size: 16 residues. The V and J ends lost 4 bases and 6 bases respectively, with 20 bases between them. CDR1 and CDR2 (germline): SGHRS, YFSETQ. For the CDR3, the DNA is TGCGCCAGCAGCCCGGAAGGTATTTCGAGAAGCAATGAGCAGTTCTTC. This gives the protein CASSPEGISRSNEQFF.

The sample holds a few counts of this clone. The chain links TRBV27 to TRBJ2-2, with D hard to call. The length of the CDR3 is 11 residues. V dropped 5 bases and J dropped 4 bases, with 2 bases sitting between them. The germline CDR1 and CDR2 sequences are MNHEY and SMNVEV (reference sequence). CDR3 loop: CASSGTGELFF. In DNA, the CDR3 is TGTGCCAGCAGTGGCACCGGGGAGCTGTTTTTT.

This rearrangement joins TRBV18 to TRBJ2-1, with 7 positions matching TRBD2. V was clipped by 2 bases and J by 7 bases; unmatched bases: 2. The length of the CDR3 is 13 residues. Germline CDR1 is KGHSH and CDR2 is LQKENI. CDR3 sequence (DNA): TGTGCCAGCTCACCATTCGGGGGGAATGAGCAGTTCTTC. This sequence encodes CASSPFGGNEQFF.

J is TRBJ2-7 and V is TRBV30; D is possibly TRBD1 (5 bases). This CDR3 region has 17 residues. The germline V gene encodes CDR1 GTSNPN and CDR2 SVGIG (reference sequence). V was shortened by 2 bases and J by 2 bases, with 22 bases between the two germline ends. CDR3 nucleotides: TGTGCCTGGAGTCGGCCCCCCCGACAGACTGCCACCTACGAGCAGTACTTC. Its translation is CAWSRPPRQTATYEQYF.

This chain connects TRBV10-3 to TRBJ2-5; 15 bases are shared with TRBD2. CDR3 length equals 17 residues. After removal of 10 bases from V and 4 bases from J, the junction contained 13 bases not matched to a gene. CDR1 and CDR2 (germline): ENHRY, SYGVKD. The CDR3 here is CATDNGLAGGMGETQYF. CDR3 nucleotide sequence: TGTGCCACCGACAACGGACTAGCGGGAGGGATGGGAGAGACCCAGTACTTC.

The chain is built from TRBV5-1 and TRBJ2-5; TRBD2 matches at 11 bases. V lost 0 bases, J lost 2 bases, and 3 bases stayed unmatched. Germline CDR1 is SGHRS and CDR2 is YFSETQ. CDR3 length equals 16 residues. CDR3 loop: CASSLATSGIQETQYF. The CDR3 coding sequence is TGCGCCAGCAGCTTGGCGACTAGCGGGATTCAAGAGACCCAGTACTTC.